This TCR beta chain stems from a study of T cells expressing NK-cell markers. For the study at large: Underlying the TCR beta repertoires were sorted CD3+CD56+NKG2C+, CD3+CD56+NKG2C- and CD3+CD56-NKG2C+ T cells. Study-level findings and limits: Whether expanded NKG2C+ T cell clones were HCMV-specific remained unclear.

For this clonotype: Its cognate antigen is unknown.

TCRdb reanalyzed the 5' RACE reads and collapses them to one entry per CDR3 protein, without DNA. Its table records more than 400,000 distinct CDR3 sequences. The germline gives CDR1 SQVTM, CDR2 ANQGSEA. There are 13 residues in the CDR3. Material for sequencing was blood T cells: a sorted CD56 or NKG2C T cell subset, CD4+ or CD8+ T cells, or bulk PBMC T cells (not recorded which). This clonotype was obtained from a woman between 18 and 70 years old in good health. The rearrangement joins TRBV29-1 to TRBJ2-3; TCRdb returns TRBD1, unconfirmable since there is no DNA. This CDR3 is CSHRGEGTDTQYF.